A single sample gave rise to the 22 T cell receptor beta chains below, sequenced in a study of cytomegalovirus exposure and HLA in healthy donors. Both 60 Vbeta primers and 13 Jbeta primers went into the PCR. The method was immunoSEQ multiplex PCR; TCRdb's version includes in-frame clones alone and lacks a portion of them. The repertoire includes about 37,000 clones, 82% of them detected once, and roughly a tenth sits in the top ten. The sequencing input was PBMCs. The receptors originated from a woman aged 18-29 years in good health and CMV-seropositive.

The sample holds one count of this clone. The CDR3 loop reads CASSQDRGARVTQYF. The CDR3 nucleotides read TGCGCCAGCAGCCAAGATCGGGGGGCGCGTGTGACCCAGTACTTC. The chain recombines TRBV4-1 with TRBJ2-5, with D maybe TRBD2 (7 bases). Germline lookup yields CDR1 MGHRA and CDR2 YSYEKL. The germline V and J ends were trimmed by 0 bases and 7 bases, with 15 bases remaining between them. The CDR3 has 15 residues.

The chain employs TRBV5-1 and TRBJ2-3, with 12 bases that match TRBD2. The CDR3 loop spans 16 amino acids. The germline CDR1 and CDR2 sequences are SGHRS and YFSETQ. J gave up 5 bases and V 3 bases, and 7 bases lay outside the gene matches. CDR3 DNA sequence: TGCGCCAGCAGCTCCGGGACTAGCGGGTATCTAGATACGCAGTATTTT. Its translation: CASSSGTSGYLDTQYF. The variable domain in full, completed from reference TRBV5-1 and TRBJ2-3, reads KAGVTQTPRYLIKTRGQQVTLSCSPISGHRSVSWYQQTPGQGLQFLFEYFSETQRNKGNFPGRFSGRQFSNSRSEMNVSTLELGDSALYLCASSSGTSGYLDTQYFGPGTRLTVL.

CDR3 sequence: CATQLPTGSRYEQYF. In nucleotides, the CDR3 is TGTGCCACCCAGCTCCCGACAGGGAGTAGGTACGAGCAGTACTTC. The J gene is TRBJ2-7, the V gene TRBV7-9; 7 bases fit TRBD1. Germline assignment: CDR1 SEHNR and CDR2 FQNEAQ (reference sequence). The CDR3 is 15 amino acids. V dropped 10 bases and J dropped 4; count of bases not matched to a gene: 16.

The chain couples TRBV4-3 to TRBJ2-1, with 7 bases lining up with TRBD2. The V segment lost 0 bases and the J segment 3 bases; nucleotides outside the gene matches: 5. The CDR3 runs 16 residues. CDR1 is LGHNA and CDR2 is YSLEER in the germline V gene. The DNA of the CDR3 is TGCGCCAGCAGCCAAGAACGGTGGGGGGGCTACAATGAGCAGTTCTTC. Translation gives CASSQERWGGYNEQFF.

This rearrangement joins TRBV9 to TRBJ1-2; 9 bases fit TRBD1. Germline lookup yields CDR1 SGDLS and CDR2 YYNGEE. V lost 0 bases to trimming and J lost 5 bases; unmatched junction nucleotides: 5. The CDR3 totals 15 residues. CDR3 sequence reads: CASSVGGTGHYGYTF. CDR3 bases: TGTGCCAGCAGCGTAGGAGGGACAGGGCATTATGGCTACACCTTC. The full variable domain, rest sourced from reference TRBV9 and TRBJ1-2, is DSGVTQTPKHLITATGQRVTLRCSPRSGDLSVYWYQQSLDQGLQFLIQYYNGEERAKGNILERFSAQQFPDLHSELNLSSLELGDSALYFCASSVGGTGHYGYTFGSGTRLTVV.

The gene calls are TRBV18 and TRBJ2-5, with 9 positions matching TRBD2. The CDR3 contains 18 residues. With 2 bases clipped from V and 1 base from J, the junction kept 11 bases outside the gene matches. CDR1 and CDR2 (germline): KGHSH, LQKENI. CDR3 in DNA: TGTGCCAGCTCACCATCGGGAGGACTAGCGAGAACCCAAGAGACCCAGTACTTC. It specifies CASSPSGGLARTQETQYF.

V and J are TRBV10-1 and TRBJ2-1; 7 bases match TRBD1. This CDR3 has 15 residues. V shed 7 bases, J shed 5 bases, and the junction held 11 bases outside the gene matches. Germline CDR1 reads WNHNN; CDR2 reads SYGVQD (reference sequence). CDR3 bases: TGCGCCAGCAACGAACTAGGACAGGTTAACAATGAGCAGTTCTTC. This codes for CASNELGQVNNEQFF.

The chain has TRBV9 and TRBJ1-6; D unclear. Trimming removed 1 base from V and 0 bases from J, with 8 bases in between. CDR1 and CDR2 from the germline V gene are SGDLS and YYNGEE. This CDR3 region has 16 residues. CDR3 loop: CASSVSTSSYNSPLHF. The CDR3 coding sequence is TGTGCCAGCAGCGTATCCACGAGCTCCTATAATTCACCCCTCCACTTT. The full variable domain, its missing parts supplied by reference TRBV9 and TRBJ1-6, is DSGVTQTPKHLITATGQRVTLRCSPRSGDLSVYWYQQSLDQGLQFLIQYYNGEERAKGNILERFSAQQFPDLHSELNLSSLELGDSALYFCASSVSTSSYNSPLHFGNGTRLTVT.

The chain carries TRBV4-2 and TRBJ2-7; D unresolved. The V gene lost 5 bases and the J gene lost 3 bases, with 17 bases spanning the gap. Germline V gene sequence: CDR1 LGHNA, CDR2 YNFKEQ. The CDR3 sequence is 15 residues long. CDR3 loop: CASSVSVSVDYEQYF. CDR3 in DNA: TGTGCCAGCAGCGTGTCGGTTTCGGTTGACTACGAGCAGTACTTC.

The V and J genes are TRBV5-4 and TRBJ2-1; TRBD2 aligns across 8 bases. V lost 1 base, J lost 8 bases, and 11 bases stayed unmatched. Germline V gene lookup returns CDR1 SGHNT and CDR2 YYREEE (reference sequence). There are 16 residues in the CDR3. The CDR3 DNA follows: TGTGCCAGCAGCTTGTGGGGAGCGGGGGCTAGGGATGAGCAGTTCTTC. It is translated as CASSLWGAGARDEQFF. The full variable domain, in which reference TRBV5-4 and TRBJ2-1 provide the parts outside the CDR3, is ETGVTQSPTHLIKTRGQQVTLRCSSQSGHNTVSWYQQALGQGPQFIFQYYREEENGRGNFPPRFSGLQFPNYSSELNVNALELDDSALYLCASSLWGAGARDEQFFGPGTRLTVL.

V is TRBV2 and J is TRBJ1-5, with unresolved D. Germline lookup yields CDR1 SNHLY and CDR2 FYNNEI. This CDR3 has 14 amino acids. The V and J ends lost 0 bases and 3 bases respectively, with 6 bases between them. This chain's CDR3 is CASSEASFNQPQHF. The CDR3 region has the DNA TGTGCCAGCAGTGAAGCGAGTTTCAATCAGCCCCAGCATTTT. Combining the CDR3 with reference TRBV2 and TRBJ1-5 gives the whole variable domain EPEVTQTPSHQVTQMGQEVILRCVPISNHLYFYWYRQILGQKVEFLVSFYNNEISEKSEIFDDQFSVERPDGSNFTLKIRSTKLEDSAMYFCASSEASFNQPQHFGDGTRLSIL.

For the CDR3, the DNA is TGTGCCAGCAGCTCCCGGGACAACAATAACCCTTACGAGCAGTACTTC. Its protein product is CASSSRDNNNPYEQYF. This rearrangement joins TRBV7-9 to TRBJ2-7, with D possibly TRBD1 on 6 matching bases. Germline V gene lookup returns CDR1 SEHNR and CDR2 FQNEAQ (reference sequence). The CDR3 consists of 16 residues. V was clipped by 4 bases and J by 4 bases, with 20 bases between them.

Here the CDR3 reads CASERNTEAFF. CDR3 coding DNA: TGTGCCAGCGAGCGGAACACTGAAGCTTTCTTT. The rearrangement joins TRBV25-1 to TRBJ1-1; no reliable D call. CDR1 is MGHDK, CDR2 SYGVNS, per germline. CDR3 size: 11 residues. V was clipped by 8 bases and J by 1 base, with 5 bases between them. The full variable domain, completed using reference TRBV25-1 and TRBJ1-1, is EADIYQTPRYLVIGTGKKITLECSQTMGHDKMYWYQQDPGMELHLIHYSYGVNSTEKGDLSSESTVSRIRTEHFPLTLESARPSHTSQYLCASERNTEAFFGQGTRLTVV.

This chain connects TRBV5-1 to TRBJ2-3; maybe TRBD1 (6 bases). This CDR3 region has 15 residues. From germline, CDR1 is SGHRS and CDR2 YFSETQ. Trimming pared 0 bases from V and 5 bases from J, leaving 13 bases between. The CDR3 spells CASSLGAGVLDTQYF. In DNA, the CDR3 is TGCGCCAGCAGCTTGGGGGCAGGGGTACTAGATACGCAGTATTTT.

The CDR3 here is CAWRGQGNTEAFF. The CDR3 DNA follows: TGTGCCTGGAGGGGACAGGGGAACACTGAAGCTTTCTTT. The chain couples TRBV30 to TRBJ1-1; 9 bases map to TRBD1. CDR1 and CDR2 (germline): GTSNPN, SVGIG (reference sequence). This CDR3 contains 13 residues. Trimming at V came to 3 bases and at J to 1 base, leaving 0 bases not matched to a gene. Supplemented by reference TRBV30 and TRBJ1-1, the full variable domain reads SQTIHQWPATLVQPVGSPLSLECTVEGTSNPNLYWYRQAAGRGLQLLFYSVGIGQISSEVPQNLSASRPQDRQFILSSKKLLLSDSGFYLCAWRGQGNTEAFFGQGTRLTVV.

This chain connects TRBV7-3 to TRBJ2-1; 8 bases match TRBD2. J lost 10 bases, V lost 1 base, and 6 bases had no gene match. This CDR3 contains 14 residues. Per germline, CDR1 SGHTA and CDR2 FQGTGA. The CDR3 region is CASSLKGPGGEQFF. For the CDR3, the DNA is TGTGCCAGCAGCTTAAAGGGCCCGGGGGGGGAGCAGTTCTTC.

The rearrangement links TRBV15 to TRBJ2-5; 11 positions match TRBD2. Germline CDR1 LNHNV, CDR2 YYDKDF (reference sequence). This CDR3 has 18 residues. Trimming cost V 1 base and J 5 bases; bases outside gene matches: 12. The CDR3 sequence is CATSRGTSGRRGGETQYF. Written as DNA, the CDR3 is TGTGCCACCAGCAGAGGTACTAGCGGGAGAAGGGGCGGGGAGACCCAGTACTTC.

This chain connects TRBV29-1 to TRBJ2-3; TRBD1 aligns across 7 bases. This CDR3 has 14 amino acids. Looked up from germline, CDR1 is SQVTM and CDR2 is ANQGSEA. After removal of 6 bases from V and 5 bases from J, the junction contained 11 bases not matched to a gene. CDR3 sequence: CSVHDRAGEDTQYF. The CDR3 DNA follows: TGCAGCGTCCATGACAGGGCTGGAGAAGATACGCAGTATTTT.

The chain is built from TRBV15 and TRBJ2-3; D is perhaps TRBD2 (5 bases). Germline CDR1 and CDR2: LNHNV and YYDKDF (reference sequence). Between the trimmed V and J ends, which lost 0 bases and 1 base, there was a span of 26 bases. The CDR3 runs 21 residues. The CDR3 DNA is TGTGCCACCAGCAGAGACATGAGGGAACACTTTGATTATATCCGCACAGATACGCAGTATTTT. Its protein is CATSRDMREHFDYIRTDTQYF.

This clone has only one observation. This rearrangement joins TRBV13 to TRBJ2-1, with D tentatively TRBD1 (5 bases). Trimming took off 4 bases at V and 10 bases at J, with 17 bases between the two ends. CDR1 and CDR2 (germline): PRHDT, FYEKMQ (reference sequence). The length of the CDR3 is 14 residues. The CDR3 sequence: CASSSPKGLREQFF. CDR3 in DNA: TGTGCCAGCAGCTCGCCCAAGGGGCTGCGGGAGCAGTTCTTC. Using reference TRBV13 and TRBJ2-1 for the parts outside the CDR3, the full variable domain is AAGVIQSPRHLIKEKRETATLKCYPIPRHDTVYWYQQGPGQDPQFLISFYEKMQSDKGSIPDRFSAQQFSDYHSELNMSSLELGDSALYFCASSSPKGLREQFFGPGTRLTVL.

Points on this clone: Its ends do not fully match the called genes, so a read error is possible. This chain uses TRBV7-9 with TRBJ1-1; 7 bases map to TRBD1. Per germline, CDR1 SEHNR and CDR2 FQNEAQ (reference sequence). CDR3 length equals 19 residues. CDR3 DNA sequence: TGTTCCAGCAGCTTATTCGCTAGGGGGCCCGAGTATATTAACACTGAAGCTTTCTTT. Protein: CSSSLFARGPEYINTEAFF.

CDR3: CASSQMGRGQETQYF. The CDR3 bases are TGCGCCAGCAGTCAAATGGGCAGGGGGCAAGAGACCCAGTACTTC. V gene TRBV23-1 combines with J gene TRBJ2-5; 7 positions match TRBD1. TRBV23-1 is marked as an open reading frame, function uncertain. CDR3 length: 15 amino acids. Losses at the gene ends were 2 bases for V and 2 bases for J; bases not matched to a gene: 5.